This T cell receptor beta chain was recorded in a study of blood T cell repertoires in COVID-19. Overall study context: Some COVID-19 samples were acute and others convalescent; all came from the United States, Italy and Spain.

Trimming took 5 bases from V and 10 from J; bases not matched to a gene: 9. This CDR3 comprises 15 residues. Germline values: CDR1 LNHDA, CDR2 SQIVND (reference sequence). Original processing notes: It was from reference gene primer amplification that nucleated cell counts were estimated. Generated by immunoSEQ multiplex PCR, the TCRdb table keeps only in-frame clones and is missing some. Clone size and V and J calls were adopted from that table, with D and trimming inferred from the DNA. This table holds 97,000 or so clones, around 87% found once. The source is a middle-aged man with active or convalescent COVID-19. Source material: peripheral blood. The chain links TRBV19 to TRBJ1-6, with 9 bases fitting TRBD1. This CDR3 is CASSAQTGGGSPLHF. CDR3 sequence (DNA): TGTGCCAGTAGTGCCCAGACAGGGGGAGGGTCACCCCTCCACTTT.